These 10 T cell receptor beta chains share one sample of origin, sequenced in a study of blood T cell repertoires in COVID-19. Clones were sequenced by immunoSEQ multiplex PCR, and TCRdb holds only the in-frame ones, with some missing. The data hold 100,000 to 150,000 clones, with more than 60% observed a single time. The specimen sequenced was peripheral blood. These receptor sequences come from a man between 70 and 80 years old with acute or convalescent COVID-19.

The V gene is TRBV29-1, the J gene TRBJ1-2; TRBD1 agrees at 7 bases. Germline CDR1 is SQVTM and CDR2 is ANQGSEA. The CDR3 length is 15 residues. The J segment lost 4 bases and the V segment lost 4 bases, leaving 12 bases of the junction unmatched. Written as DNA, the CDR3 is TGCAGCGTTGGGGAAGGGGGCGCTTCCTCCTATGGCTACACCTTC. Protein: CSVGEGGASSYGYTF. The variable domain in full, completed from reference TRBV29-1 and TRBJ1-2, reads SAVISQKPSRDICQRGTSLTIQCQVDSQVTMMFWYRQQPGQSLTLIATANQGSEATYESGFVIDKFPISRPNLTFSTLTVSNMSPEDSSIYLCSVGEGGASSYGYTFGSGTRLTVV.

The chain joins TRBV5-1 to TRBJ2-5, with 9 bases matching TRBD2. Losses at the gene ends were 1 base for V and 5 bases for J; bases not matched to a gene: 6. This CDR3 region has 15 residues. Germline CDR1 is SGHRS and CDR2 is YFSETQ. In DNA form, the CDR3 reads TGCGCCAGCAGCTTGATCGGGCTAGCGGGGGAGACCCAGTACTTC. It yields the protein CASSLIGLAGETQYF.

The rearrangement links TRBV9 to TRBJ1-1, with 9 positions matching TRBD1. V was pared by 3 bases and J by 0 bases, with 6 bases of the junction left unmatched. This CDR3 has 16 amino acids. Per the germline V gene, CDR1 is SGDLS and CDR2 is YYNGEE. CDR3 in DNA: TGTGCCAGCAGCGCTCGGACAGGGGCATTGAACACTGAAGCTTTCTTT. Translating gives CASSARTGALNTEAFF.

The chain is built from TRBV18 and TRBJ2-7, with TRBD2 identical over 7 bases. The V segment lost 2 bases and the J segment 7 bases; nucleotides outside the gene matches: 8. The CDR3 totals 14 residues. The germline V gene has CDR1 KGHSH and CDR2 LQKENI. The CDR3 DNA reads TGTGCCAGCTCACCAGGCCGCGCAGCGGGGGAGCAGTACTTC. It is translated as CASSPGRAAGEQYF.

This chain uses TRBV19 with TRBJ1-6; D call uncertain. The V gene's germline CDR1 is LNHDA and CDR2 SQIVND (reference sequence). Deletions cut 4 bases from V and 7 bases from J, with 11 bases between. The CDR3 spans 14 residues. CDR3 DNA sequence: TGTGCCAGTAGTAGTGCAGGAAAGAATTCACCCCTCCACTTT. Its protein product is CASSSAGKNSPLHF. The variable domain in full, completed from reference TRBV19 and TRBJ1-6, reads DGGITQSPKYLFRKEGQNVTLSCEQNLNHDAMYWYRQDPGQGLRLIYYSQIVNDFQKGDIAEGYSVSREKKESFPLTVTSAQKNPTAFYLCASSSAGKNSPLHFGNGTRLTVT.

In its sample, this clone was seen a few times. The CDR3 DNA follows: TGCGCCAGCAGCCAAGTAAACAGGGGGAAGGGAGAGACCCAGTACTTC. Protein product: CASSQVNRGKGETQYF. V and J are TRBV4-3 and TRBJ2-5, with 8 bases identical to TRBD1. CDR1 LGHNA and CDR2 YSLEER come from the germline V gene. The length of the CDR3 is 16 residues. Germline trimming cut 1 base from V and 4 bases from J; bases unmatched to any gene: 8.

This clone appeared a single time. The chain combines TRBV7-2 with TRBJ1-5; 10 bases match TRBD1. The CDR3 runs to 16 residues. Per germline, CDR1 SGHTA and CDR2 FQGNSA. The ends lost 4 bases at V and 6 bases at J; junction bases unmatched: 9. CDR3 in amino acids: CASSSRQGAGFQPQHF. The CDR3 DNA sequence: TGTGCCAGCAGCTCCCGACAGGGGGCCGGGTTTCAGCCCCAGCATTTT.

This CDR3 is CASSSGQWNTGNTIYF. The CDR3 DNA reads TGTGCCAGTAGTTCGGGACAGTGGAATACTGGAAACACCATATATTTT. The chain uses TRBV19 and TRBJ1-3, with 7 bases matching TRBD1. V trimming: 5 bases; J trimming: 2 bases; junction bases outside the gene matches: 9. CDR3 length: 16 residues. Germline V lookup: CDR1 LNHDA, CDR2 SQIVND (reference sequence).

The chain uses TRBV24-1 and TRBJ2-1, with TRBD2 matching 7 bases. J was trimmed by 6 bases and V by 4 bases; bases with no gene match: 17. The CDR3 runs to 18 residues. The germline gives CDR1 KGHDR, CDR2 SFDVKD. The CDR3 region has the DNA TGTGCCACCAGTGAGGGGCTTGGAAGAGCGGGGAGTTCCAATGAGCAGTTCTTC. This encodes CATSEGLGRAGSSNEQFF.

This chain connects TRBV7-9 to TRBJ1-2, with a weak D call TRBD1 (6 bases). V dropped 5 bases and J dropped 1 base, with 11 bases sitting between them. This CDR3 has 14 residues. Germline V gene sequence: CDR1 SEHNR, CDR2 FQNEAQ (reference sequence). The CDR3 DNA reads TGTGCCAGCAGCACGAGGACAGATAACTATGGCTACACCTTC. It codes for CASSTRTDNYGYTF.